The 7 T cell receptor beta chains below come from one sample, sequenced in a study of blood T cell repertoires in COVID-19. Assay used: immunoSEQ multiplex PCR; TCRdb lists only in-frame clones, some missing. This table has under 85,000 clones, under 80% appearing once. Sequencing input: peripheral blood. The receptors here all came from a woman of 80 years or more with active or convalescent COVID-19.

The rearrangement links TRBV4-1 to TRBJ1-4; a weak D match, TRBD1 (6 bases). Trimming left V 0 bases short and J 9 bases short, with 23 bases between. Germline V gene sequence: CDR1 MGHRA, CDR2 YSYEKL. This CDR3 region has 18 residues. This CDR3 reads CASSQDLGLDSSKQKLFF. Here the CDR3 DNA reads TGCGCCAGCAGCCAAGATCTGGGGCTGGACAGCTCTAAACAAAAACTGTTTTTT.

The rearrangement uses TRBV5-6 and TRBJ1-1; the D gene is possibly TRBD1 (6 bases). The germline V and J ends were trimmed by 2 bases and 0 bases, with 11 bases remaining between them. The CDR3 spans 15 residues. CDR1 SGHDT and CDR2 YYEEEE come from the germline V gene. CDR3 bases: TGTGCCAGCAGCTTATTAGGGGGAGTGAACACTGAAGCTTTCTTT. Amino acids: CASSLLGGVNTEAFF.

The rearrangement uses TRBV9 and TRBJ2-2, with D perhaps TRBD1 (6 bases). CDR3 size: 15 residues. With 0 bases removed from V and 2 bases from J, the gap between germline ends came to 8 bases. Germline-derived CDR1 and CDR2 are SGDLS and YYNGEE. CDR3 coding DNA: TGTGCCAGCAGCGTAGTACAGGGAAACACCGGGGAGCTGTTTTTT. Amino acids: CASSVVQGNTGELFF.

This chain uses TRBV30 with TRBJ2-5; TRBD2 agrees at 12 bases. The V gene end was trimmed by 5 bases and the J gene end by 5 bases; junction bases not matched to a gene: 3. The CDR3 contains 13 residues. Germline CDR1 is GTSNPN and CDR2 is SVGIG (reference sequence). CDR3 DNA: TGTGCCTGGTCGGGACTAGCGGGTGAGACCCAGTACTTC. It yields the protein CAWSGLAGETQYF.

The chain carries TRBV5-6 and TRBJ2-3; possibly TRBD1 for D (7 bases). Germline assignment: CDR1 SGHDT and CDR2 YYEEEE. Trimming cost V 3 bases and J 11 bases, with 16 bases left between them. This CDR3 has 13 residues. The CDR3: CASSSTSGGWQYF. The CDR3 DNA reads TGTGCCAGCAGCTCCACCTCAGGGGGGTGGCAGTATTTT.

This clone was counted only a few times. This rearrangement joins TRBV10-1 to TRBJ2-1; D perhaps matches TRBD2 (7 bases). CDR1 is WNHNN and CDR2 is SYGVQD in the germline V gene (reference sequence). The V end lost 0 bases, the J end lost 5 bases, and 11 bases lay between the germline ends. CDR3 size: 15 residues. The CDR3 reads CASSESGGANNEQFF. Here the CDR3 DNA reads TGCGCCAGCAGTGAGTCGGGGGGGGCAAACAATGAGCAGTTCTTC.

The V gene is TRBV30, the J gene TRBJ1-6; 10 bases map to TRBD1. The CDR3 sequence is 15 residues long. Germline CDR1 GTSNPN, CDR2 SVGIG (reference sequence). V shed 5 bases, J shed 10 bases, and the junction held 11 bases outside the gene matches. In DNA, the CDR3 is TGTGCCTGGGAGCCCGGGGACAGGGGAAACTCACCCCTCCACTTT. Translated: CAWEPGDRGNSPLHF. Full variable domain (missing parts from reference TRBV30 and TRBJ1-6): SQTIHQWPATLVQPVGSPLSLECTVEGTSNPNLYWYRQAAGRGLQLLFYSVGIGQISSEVPQNLSASRPQDRQFILSSKKLLLSDSGFYLCAWEPGDRGNSPLHFGNGTRLTVT.